What follows is one T cell receptor (beta chain) and its context. Antigen unknown. Primers: 60 Vbeta forward and 13 Jbeta reverse. TCRdb's table, derived via immunoSEQ multiplex PCR, lists solely in-frame clones and lacks some. Here the sample spans approximately 140,000 clones, 55% to 75% being singletons. V lost 7 bases to trimming and J lost 5 bases, with 11 bases between them. The CDR3 sequence is 12 residues long. Germline V gene data show CDR1 as MDHEN and CDR2 as SYDVKM. The data were obtained in a study of cytomegalovirus exposure and HLA in healthy donors. General observations from the study: Across donors, most TCRs were seen rarely, yet some public ones were widespread. TCR beta V- and J-gene trimming was later associated with a missense DCLRE1C variant.

Sequences were obtained from PBMCs. The source of this sequence is a woman aged 55-70 years in good health and CMV-seropositive. This chain joins TRBV28 and TRBJ1-1, with D unresolved. The chain's CDR3 is CASTTLRTEAFF. In DNA form, the CDR3 reads TGTGCCAGCACGACCTTGAGGACTGAAGCTTTCTTT.